This TCR beta chain was profiled in a study of blood T cell repertoires in COVID-19. Turning to the study itself: From the United States, Italy and Spain came samples of acute and convalescent COVID-19.

This CDR3 contains 19 residues. Trimming took 0 bases from V and 0 from J; bases not matched to a gene: 13. Germline V gives CDR1 SGHDT, CDR2 YYEEEE. Per the original methods: Estimation of nucleated cell counts relied on the amplification of reference gene primers. Sequencing was performed with immunoSEQ multiplex PCR; in TCRdb, only in-frame clones are kept and a portion is missing. That table supplies the V and J calls and clone size; D and trimming were determined from the DNA. The repertoire holds around 63,000 clones, with around 79% as singletons. The sequence was obtained from a human donor in a cohort sampled during active COVID-19. The sequenced sample was peripheral blood. The gene calls are TRBV5-6 and TRBJ1-1; 8 positions match TRBD1. The CDR3 loop reads CASSLEIWRRGRMNTEAFF. CDR3 coding DNA: TGTGCCAGCAGCTTGGAGATTTGGCGCAGGGGGCGAATGAACACTGAAGCTTTCTTT.